Detailed here is one TCR beta chain. The CDR3 sequence is 16 residues long. V was clipped by 3 bases and J by 0 bases, with 15 bases between them. Germline values: CDR1 SGHVS, CDR2 FNYEAQ. This specimen comes from a study of T cell changes during pregnancy in multiple sclerosis. Profiled with immunoSEQ multiplex PCR; TCRdb holds only in-frame clones, not every one. The sample yields about 75,000 clones, approximately 95% seen once. J is TRBJ2-7 and V is TRBV7-6; D is perhaps TRBD2 (7 bases). The TCR comes from a female donor with multiple sclerosis, enrolled in a pregnancy study. The material sequenced was CD4+ T cells from peripheral blood mononuclear cells, taken after pregnancy. The DNA of the CDR3 is TGTGCCAGCAGCTTTTTCGGGGGGCCGAGCTCCTACGAGCAGTACTTC. Translating gives CASSFFGGPSSYEQYF.